This T cell receptor beta chain derives from a study of T-cell memory formation after mild COVID-19. This CDR3 spans 13 amino acids. V lost 0 bases, J lost 7 bases, and 9 bases lay in between. Germline V gene sequence: CDR1 MNHEY, CDR2 SVGAGI. Whole-study findings and limits: Those CD4+ clones that contracted were mainly in CM and EM (CD8+ ones in EMRA).

TCRdb called the 5' RACE reads again in MiXCR, with one record for every CDR3 protein. The sample has 150,000 to 200,000 distinct CDR3 sequences; more than 12% are singletons. This clonotype has only a few counts. Its antigen remains unknown. V usage is TRBV6-5 and J usage is TRBJ1-1, with D uncertain. The sequenced material came from PBMCs or a T cell subset sorted from them (not recorded which). The sequence was collected from an adult woman who had mild COVID-19 (a few samples of this study predate the infection). Cell type and time point are not known. The CDR3: CASSYSGQVEAFF. CDR3 sequence (DNA): TGTGCCAGCAGTTACTCTGGGCAGGTTGAAGCTTTCTTT.